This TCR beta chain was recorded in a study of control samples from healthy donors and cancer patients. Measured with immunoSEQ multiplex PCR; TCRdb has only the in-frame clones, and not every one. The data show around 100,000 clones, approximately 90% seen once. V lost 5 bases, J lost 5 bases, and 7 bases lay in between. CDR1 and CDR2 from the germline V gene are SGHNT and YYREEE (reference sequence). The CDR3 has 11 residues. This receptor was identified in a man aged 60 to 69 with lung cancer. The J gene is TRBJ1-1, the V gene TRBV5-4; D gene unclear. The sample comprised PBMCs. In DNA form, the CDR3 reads TGTGCCAGCAGGGAGAATACTGAAGCTTTCTTT. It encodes CASRENTEAFF.